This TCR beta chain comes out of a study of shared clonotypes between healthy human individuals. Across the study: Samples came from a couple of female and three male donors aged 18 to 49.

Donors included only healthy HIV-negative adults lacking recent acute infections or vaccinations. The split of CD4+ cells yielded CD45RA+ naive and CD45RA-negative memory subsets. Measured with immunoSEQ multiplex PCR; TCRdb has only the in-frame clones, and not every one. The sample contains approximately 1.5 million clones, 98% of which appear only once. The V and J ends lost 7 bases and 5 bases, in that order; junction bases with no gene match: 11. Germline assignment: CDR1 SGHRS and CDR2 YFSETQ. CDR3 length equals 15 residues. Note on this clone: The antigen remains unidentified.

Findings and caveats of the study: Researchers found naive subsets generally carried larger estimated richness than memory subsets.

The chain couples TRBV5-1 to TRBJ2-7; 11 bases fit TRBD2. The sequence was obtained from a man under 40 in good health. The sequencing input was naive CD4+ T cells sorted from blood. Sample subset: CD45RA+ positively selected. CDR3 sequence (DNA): TGCGCCAGCGCTAGACTAGCGGGAATCGGCGACGAGCAGTACTTC. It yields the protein CASARLAGIGDEQYF.